This entry concerns a single T cell receptor (beta chain). The CDR3 has 15 amino acids. The V gene's germline CDR1 is SGHRS and CDR2 YFSETQ. V lost 0 bases and J lost 6; bases outside the gene matches: 6. The data were taken from a study of blood T cell repertoires in COVID-19. Study background: The samples span acute and convalescent COVID-19 from the United States, Italy and Spain. T cells, B-cell-depleted T cells, or PBMCs provided the cDNA or gDNA that served as material.

In the authors' workflow: Reference gene primer amplification yielded estimated nucleated cell counts. Libraries were prepared by immunoSEQ multiplex PCR; TCRdb keeps only in-frame clonotypes and omits some of them. D and trimming were read from the DNA, whereas the V and J calls and clone size are those reported in that table. This table holds 70,000 to 95,000 clones, about 92% found once. The chain is built from TRBV5-1 and TRBJ1-5; 7 nucleotides match TRBD1. Sequenced material: peripheral blood. This TCR derives from a man in his forties or fifties with acute or convalescent COVID-19. CDR3 bases: TGCGCCAGCAGCTTGGATGACAGGGCCCGTCAGCCCCAGCATTTT. Residues: CASSLDDRARQPQHF. Using reference TRBV5-1 and TRBJ1-5 for the parts outside the CDR3, the full variable domain is KAGVTQTPRYLIKTRGQQVTLSCSPISGHRSVSWYQQTPGQGLQFLFEYFSETQRNKGNFPGRFSGRQFSNSRSEMNVSTLELGDSALYLCASSLDDRARQPQHFGDGTRLSIL.